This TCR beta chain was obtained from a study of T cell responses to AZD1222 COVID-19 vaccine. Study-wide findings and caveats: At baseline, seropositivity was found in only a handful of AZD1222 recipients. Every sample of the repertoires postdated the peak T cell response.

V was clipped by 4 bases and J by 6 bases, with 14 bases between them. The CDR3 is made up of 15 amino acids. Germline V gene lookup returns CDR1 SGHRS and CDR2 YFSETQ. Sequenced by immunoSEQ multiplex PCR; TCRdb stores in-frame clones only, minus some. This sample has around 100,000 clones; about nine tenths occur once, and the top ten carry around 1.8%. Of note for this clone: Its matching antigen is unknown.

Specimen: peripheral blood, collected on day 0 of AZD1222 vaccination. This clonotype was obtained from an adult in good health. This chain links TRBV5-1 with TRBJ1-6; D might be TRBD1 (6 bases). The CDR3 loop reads CASSPRGGGNSPLHF. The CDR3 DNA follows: TGCGCCAGCAGCCCCAGGGGCGGGGGTAATTCACCCCTCCACTTT.